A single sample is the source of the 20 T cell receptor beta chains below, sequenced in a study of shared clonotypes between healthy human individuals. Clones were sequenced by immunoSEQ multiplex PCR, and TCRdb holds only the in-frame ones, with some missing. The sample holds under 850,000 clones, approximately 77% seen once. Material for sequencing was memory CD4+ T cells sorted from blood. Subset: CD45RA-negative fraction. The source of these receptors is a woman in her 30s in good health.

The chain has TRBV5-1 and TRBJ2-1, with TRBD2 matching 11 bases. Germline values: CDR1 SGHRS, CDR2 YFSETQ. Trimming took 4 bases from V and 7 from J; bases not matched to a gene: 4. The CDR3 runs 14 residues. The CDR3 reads CASSPGLAVNEQFF. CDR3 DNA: TGCGCCAGCAGCCCGGGACTAGCGGTTAATGAGCAGTTCTTC.

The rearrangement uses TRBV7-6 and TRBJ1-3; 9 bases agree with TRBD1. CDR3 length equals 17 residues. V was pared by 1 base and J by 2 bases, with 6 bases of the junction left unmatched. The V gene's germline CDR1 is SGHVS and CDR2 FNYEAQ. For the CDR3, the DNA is TGTGCCAGCAGCTTAGTTCTGGGGACAGGGACTGGAAACACCATATATTTT. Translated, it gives CASSLVLGTGTGNTIYF. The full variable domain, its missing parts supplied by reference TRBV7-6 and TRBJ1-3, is GAGVSQSPRYKVTKRGQDVALRCDPISGHVSLYWYRQALGQGPEFLTYFNYEAQQDKSGLPNDRFSAERPEGSISTLTIQRTEQRDSAMYRCASSLVLGTGTGNTIYFGEGSWLTVV.

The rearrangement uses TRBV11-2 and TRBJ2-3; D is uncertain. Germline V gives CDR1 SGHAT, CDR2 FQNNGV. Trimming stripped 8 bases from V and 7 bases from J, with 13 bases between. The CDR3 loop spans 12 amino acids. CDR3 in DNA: TGTGCCAGCTCCGTTCTATGGAATACGCAGTATTTT. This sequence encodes CASSVLWNTQYF.

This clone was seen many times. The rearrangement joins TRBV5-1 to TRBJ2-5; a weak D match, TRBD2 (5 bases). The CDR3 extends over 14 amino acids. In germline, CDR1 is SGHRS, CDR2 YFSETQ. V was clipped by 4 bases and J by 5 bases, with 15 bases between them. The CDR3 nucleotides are TGCGCCAGCAGCCACCTCGGAGGTTGGGAGACCCAGTACTTC. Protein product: CASSHLGGWETQYF.

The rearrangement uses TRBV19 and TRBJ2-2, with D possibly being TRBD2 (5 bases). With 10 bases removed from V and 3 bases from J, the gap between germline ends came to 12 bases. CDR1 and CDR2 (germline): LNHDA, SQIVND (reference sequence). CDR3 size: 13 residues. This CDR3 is CATQEVDTGELFF. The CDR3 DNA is TGTGCCACCCAGGAGGTTGACACCGGGGAGCTGTTTTTT.

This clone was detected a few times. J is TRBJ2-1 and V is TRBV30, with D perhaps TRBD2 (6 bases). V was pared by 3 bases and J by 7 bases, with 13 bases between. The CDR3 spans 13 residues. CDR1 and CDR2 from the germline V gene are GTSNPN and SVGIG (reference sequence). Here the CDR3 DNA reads TGTGCCTGGAGCGCCGGGCGGGATAATGAGCAGTTCTTC. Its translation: CAWSAGRDNEQFF.

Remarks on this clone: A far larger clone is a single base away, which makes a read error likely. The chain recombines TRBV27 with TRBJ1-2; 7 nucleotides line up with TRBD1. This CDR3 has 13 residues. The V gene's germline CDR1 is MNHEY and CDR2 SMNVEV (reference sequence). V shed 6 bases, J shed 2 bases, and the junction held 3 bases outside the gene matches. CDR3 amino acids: CASSPTGNYGYTF. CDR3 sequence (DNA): TGTGCCAGCAGCCCGACAGGGAACTATGGCTACACCTTC.

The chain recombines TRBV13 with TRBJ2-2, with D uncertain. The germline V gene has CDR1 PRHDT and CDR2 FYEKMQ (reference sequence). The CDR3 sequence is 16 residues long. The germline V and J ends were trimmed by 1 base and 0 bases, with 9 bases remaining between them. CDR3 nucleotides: TGTGCCAGCAGCTTAGTTCCAGACGCGAACACCGGGGAGCTGTTTTTT. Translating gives CASSLVPDANTGELFF.

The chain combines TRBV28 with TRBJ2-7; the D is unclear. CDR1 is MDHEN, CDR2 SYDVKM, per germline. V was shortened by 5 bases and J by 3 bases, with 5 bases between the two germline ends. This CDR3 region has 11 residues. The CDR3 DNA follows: TGTGCCAGCAGTGGGAACTACGAGCAGTACTTC. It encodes CASSGNYEQYF.

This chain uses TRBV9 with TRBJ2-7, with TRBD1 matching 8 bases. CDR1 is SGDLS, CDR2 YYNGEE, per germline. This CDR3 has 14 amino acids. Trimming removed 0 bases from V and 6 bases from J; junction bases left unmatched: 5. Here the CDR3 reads CASSVDSGGSEQYF. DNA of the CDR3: TGTGCCAGCAGCGTAGATTCAGGGGGCTCCGAGCAGTACTTC.

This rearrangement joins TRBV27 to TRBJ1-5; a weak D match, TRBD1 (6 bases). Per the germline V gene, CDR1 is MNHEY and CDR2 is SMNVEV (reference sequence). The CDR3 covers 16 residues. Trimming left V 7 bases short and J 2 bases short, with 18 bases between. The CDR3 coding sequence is TGTGCCAGCAAGGTGGGGGGGCGCTGGGGCAATCAGCCCCAGCATTTT. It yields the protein CASKVGGRWGNQPQHF.

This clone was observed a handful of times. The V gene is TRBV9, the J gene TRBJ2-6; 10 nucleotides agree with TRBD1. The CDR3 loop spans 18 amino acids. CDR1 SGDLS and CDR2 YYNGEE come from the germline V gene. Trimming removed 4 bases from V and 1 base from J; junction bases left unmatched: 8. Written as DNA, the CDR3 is TGTGCCAGCAGCTTAAGACAGGGGGCGCGTTCTGGGGCCAACGTCCTGACTTTC. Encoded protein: CASSLRQGARSGANVLTF.

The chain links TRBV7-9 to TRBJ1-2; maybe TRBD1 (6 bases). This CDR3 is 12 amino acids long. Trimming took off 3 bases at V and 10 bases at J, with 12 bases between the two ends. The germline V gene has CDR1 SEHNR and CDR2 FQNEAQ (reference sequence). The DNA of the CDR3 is TGTGCCAGCAGCTTGGGGGGGCTCCTCTACACCTTC. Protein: CASSLGGLLYTF.

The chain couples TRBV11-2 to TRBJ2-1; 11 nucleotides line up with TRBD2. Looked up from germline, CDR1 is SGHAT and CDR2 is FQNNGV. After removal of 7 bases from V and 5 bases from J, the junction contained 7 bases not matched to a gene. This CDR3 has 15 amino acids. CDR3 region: CASTPGLAGNNEQFF. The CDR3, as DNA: TGTGCCAGCACCCCCGGACTAGCGGGTAACAATGAGCAGTTCTTC.

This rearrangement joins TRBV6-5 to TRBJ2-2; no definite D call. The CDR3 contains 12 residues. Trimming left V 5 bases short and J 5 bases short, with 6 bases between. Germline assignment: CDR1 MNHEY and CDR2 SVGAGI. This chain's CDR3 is CASSPVTGELFF. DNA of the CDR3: TGTGCCAGCAGTCCGGTGACCGGGGAGCTGTTTTTT.

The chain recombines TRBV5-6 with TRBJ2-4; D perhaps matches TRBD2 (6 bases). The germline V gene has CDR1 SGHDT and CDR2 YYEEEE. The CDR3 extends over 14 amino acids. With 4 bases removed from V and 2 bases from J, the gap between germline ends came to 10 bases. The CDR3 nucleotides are TGTGCCAGCAGCGTGGAGGGAACCAAAAACATTCAGTACTTC. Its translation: CASSVEGTKNIQYF.

CDR3 residues: CASSLGAAGDHEQFF. CDR3 bases: TGTGCCAGCAGCTTAGGCGCAGCGGGAGATCATGAGCAGTTCTTC. The chain recombines TRBV28 with TRBJ2-1, with 8 bases fitting TRBD2. This CDR3 has 15 residues. The germline V gene encodes CDR1 MDHEN and CDR2 SYDVKM. Germline trimming cut 6 bases from V and 8 bases from J; bases unmatched to any gene: 12.

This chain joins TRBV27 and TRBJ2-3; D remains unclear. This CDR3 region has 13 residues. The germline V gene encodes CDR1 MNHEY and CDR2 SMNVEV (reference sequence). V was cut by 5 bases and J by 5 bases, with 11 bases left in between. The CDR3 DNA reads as TGTGCCAGCAGTCGTACCTGGGAAGATACGCAGTATTTT. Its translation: CASSRTWEDTQYF.

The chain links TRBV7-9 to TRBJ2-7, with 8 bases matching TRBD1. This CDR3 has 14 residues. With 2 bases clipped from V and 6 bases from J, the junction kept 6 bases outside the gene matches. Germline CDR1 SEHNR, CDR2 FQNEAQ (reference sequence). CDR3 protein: CASSLRMTGAEQYF. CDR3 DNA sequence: TGTGCCAGCAGCTTAAGAATGACAGGGGCCGAGCAGTACTTC.

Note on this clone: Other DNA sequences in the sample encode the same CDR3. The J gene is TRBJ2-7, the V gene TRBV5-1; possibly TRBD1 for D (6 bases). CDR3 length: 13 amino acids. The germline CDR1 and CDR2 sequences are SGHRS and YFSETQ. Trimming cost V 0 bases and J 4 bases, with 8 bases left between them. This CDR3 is CASSLEQGYEQYF. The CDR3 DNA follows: TGCGCCAGCAGCTTGGAACAGGGTTACGAGCAGTACTTC.